This entry lists 20 T cell receptor beta chains sequenced from one sample in a study of human T cells and chemical hapten exposure. Time point meaning: patch test 3, about 24 weeks after DPC sensitization. This sample's treatment: therapeutic diphenylcyclopropenone sensitization with weekly scalp DPC. Each CDR3 protein gets one entry after TCRdb re-called the RACE reads with MiXCR. The sample includes fewer than 200,000 distinct CDR3 sequences, about 30% of them seen just once. Sequenced here: whole blood, sampled in connection with sensitization to the hapten diphenylcyclopropenone (DPC). The source of these receptors is a woman between 18 and 29 years old with alopecia areata. Some clones in this sample may be carry-over from other donors' samples.

V and J are TRBV9 and TRBJ1-4; TRBD1 matches at 10 bases. After removal of 0 bases from V and 5 bases from J, the junction contained 4 bases not matched to a gene. The CDR3 length is 16 residues. CDR1 SGDLS and CDR2 YYNGEE come from the germline V gene. CDR3 nucleotide sequence: TGTGCCAGCAGCGTAGGCGGGACAGGGGCAAATGAAAAACTGTTTTTT. It is translated as CASSVGGTGANEKLFF.

This clonotype was counted between two and nine times. The J gene is TRBJ2-7, the V gene TRBV9; TRBD2 matches 9 bases. After removal of 0 bases from V and 7 bases from J, the junction contained 2 bases not matched to a gene. The germline V gene encodes CDR1 SGDLS and CDR2 YYNGEE. The CDR3 totals 13 residues. CDR3 DNA sequence: TGTGCCAGCAGCGTAGATCTAGCGGGGGAGCAGTACTTC. Translating it yields CASSVDLAGEQYF.

The V and J genes are TRBV27 and TRBJ2-7; no clear D gene. Germline V gives CDR1 MNHEY, CDR2 SMNVEV (reference sequence). Trimming removed 3 bases from V and 3 bases from J, with 12 bases in between. The CDR3 loop spans 14 amino acids. CDR3 nucleotides: TGTGCCAGCAGTTTTAACCCCAGAGACTACGAGCAGTACTTC. Protein sequence: CASSFNPRDYEQYF.

The genes are TRBV2 and TRBJ2-7; 7 positions match TRBD2. The CDR3 totals 13 residues. Germline CDR1 and CDR2: SNHLY and FYNNEI. The J segment lost 6 bases and the V segment lost 7 bases, leaving 9 bases of the junction unmatched. CDR3 residues: CASIGRGSVEQYF. The CDR3 DNA follows: TGTGCCAGCATCGGGCGGGGGTCGGTCGAGCAGTACTTC.

This clonotype has only a few counts. The rearrangement joins TRBV6-5 to TRBJ2-7; D call uncertain. The germline CDR1 and CDR2 sequences are MNHEY and SVGAGI. The CDR3 runs 11 residues. Between the trimmed V and J ends, which lost 10 bases and 2 bases, there was a span of 9 bases. CDR3 in amino acids: CATWSTYEQYF. In DNA, the CDR3 is TGTGCCACCTGGAGCACCTACGAGCAGTACTTC.

The rearrangement uses TRBV29-1 and TRBJ2-1, with TRBD2 matching over 13 bases. Trimming at V came to 3 bases and at J to 7 bases, leaving 3 bases not matched to a gene. The germline gives CDR1 SQVTM, CDR2 ANQGSEA. CDR3 length equals 14 residues. This CDR3 reads CSVDTSGRENEQFF. CDR3 bases: TGCAGCGTTGACACTAGCGGGAGGGAAAATGAGCAGTTCTTC.

The CDR3: CAISVRGEETQYF. The CDR3 coding sequence is TGTGCCATCAGTGTTCGGGGAGAAGAGACCCAGTACTTC. The genes are TRBV10-3 and TRBJ2-5; D perhaps matches TRBD2 (5 bases). The CDR3 sequence is 13 residues long. CDR1 and CDR2 (germline): ENHRY, SYGVKD. Trimming left V 4 bases short and J 3 bases short, with 9 bases between.

This clonotype was seen many times. The rearrangement joins TRBV20-1 to TRBJ2-6, with D perhaps given as TRBD1 or TRBD2 (7 bases each). Between the trimmed V and J ends, which lost 7 bases and 4 bases, there was a span of 11 bases. Germline CDR1 DFQATT, CDR2 SNEGSKA (reference sequence). This CDR3 has 13 amino acids. The CDR3 nucleotides are TGCAGTGTCCAGGGGGGGGGGGCCAACGTCCTGACTTTC. Translation gives CSVQGGGANVLTF.

This clonotype has more than one count but fewer than ten. This sequence joins TRBV6-5 and TRBJ2-3; D is undetermined. Germline V gives CDR1 MNHEY, CDR2 SVGAGI. This CDR3 comprises 14 residues. The V and J ends lost 6 bases and 2 bases respectively, with 12 bases between them. Here the CDR3 DNA reads TGTGCCAGCAGCGCCGACTTTTTCACAGATACGCAGTATTTT. It codes for CASSADFFTDTQYF.

There are a few counts of this clonotype. The chain joins TRBV28 to TRBJ2-1; the D gene is possibly TRBD2 (6 bases). V was shortened by 4 bases and J by 10 bases, with 20 bases between the two germline ends. The CDR3 spans 15 residues. Per the germline V gene, CDR1 is MDHEN and CDR2 is SYDVKM. The CDR3 sequence: CASSYSGTPGDEQFF. The CDR3 DNA reads TGTGCCAGCAGTTACTCCGGGACTCCCGGCGACGAGCAGTTCTTC.

In its sample, this clonotype was seen a few times. The chain employs TRBV12-3 or TRBV12-4 and TRBJ2-3; D possibly matches TRBD1 or TRBD2 (5 bases each). The CDR3 spans 14 residues. Trimming left V 2 bases short and J 2 bases short, with 8 bases between. The CDR3 nucleotides are TGTGCCAGCAGTTTATCGGGGACCACAGATACGCAGTATTTT. Protein product: CASSLSGTTDTQYF.

The chain employs TRBV9 and TRBJ1-1; 7 bases are a match to TRBD1. The V gene end was trimmed by 3 bases and the J gene end by 4 bases; junction bases not matched to a gene: 3. Germline V gene sequence: CDR1 SGDLS, CDR2 YYNGEE. The CDR3 covers 13 residues. The CDR3 nucleotides are TGTGCCAGCAGCGAACGACAGGGCACTGAAGCTTTCTTT. Amino acid sequence: CASSERQGTEAFF.

This clonotype was observed a handful of times. The chain combines TRBV18 with TRBJ2-7, with 9 bases aligning to TRBD2. This CDR3 has 16 residues. The J segment lost 1 base and the V segment lost 3 bases, leaving 7 bases of the junction unmatched. Germline V gives CDR1 KGHSH, CDR2 LQKENI. This CDR3 reads CASSPQALAGSYEQYF. The CDR3, as DNA: TGTGCCAGCTCACCGCAGGCGCTAGCGGGGTCCTACGAGCAGTACTTC.

V and J are TRBV7-9 and TRBJ2-7; 7 bases are shared with TRBD1. The V gene's germline CDR1 is SEHNR and CDR2 FQNEAQ (reference sequence). The CDR3 contains 13 residues. The junction had 7 bases not matched to a gene; V was cut back by 7 bases and J by 4 bases. The CDR3 sequence is CASIEGGQYEQYF. In nucleotides, the CDR3 is TGTGCCAGCATAGAAGGGGGCCAGTACGAGCAGTACTTC.

This rearrangement joins TRBV12-3 or TRBV12-4 to TRBJ2-3; D gene ambiguous. The CDR3 runs to 14 residues. V dropped 8 bases and J dropped 0 bases, with 12 bases sitting between them. CDR3 in amino acids: CASSRPTSTDTQYF. The CDR3 bases are TGTGCCAGCTCGCGGCCTACTAGCACAGATACGCAGTATTTT.

This clonotype was seen only a few times. The chain joins TRBV7-9 to TRBJ2-3; no definite D call. The V gene lost 0 bases and the J gene lost 2 bases, with 6 bases spanning the gap. CDR1 is SEHNR, CDR2 FQNEAQ, per germline (reference sequence). The CDR3 spans 14 residues. In DNA form, the CDR3 reads TGTGCCAGCAGCTTAGCCGCCTACACAGATACGCAGTATTTT. Amino acid sequence: CASSLAAYTDTQYF.

The chain couples TRBV6-5 to TRBJ2-7, with D possibly matching TRBD2 (6 bases). Trimming pared 6 bases from V and 1 base from J, leaving 13 bases between. The CDR3 is 14 amino acids. Per germline, CDR1 MNHEY and CDR2 SVGAGI. In DNA, the CDR3 is TGTGCCAGCAGGGAAGCGGGTTTATCCTACGAGCAGTACTTC. Encoded protein: CASREAGLSYEQYF.

The chain employs TRBV6-2 or TRBV6-3 and TRBJ2-3; D might be TRBD1 (5 bases). The CDR3 is made up of 16 amino acids. Germline CDR1 is MNHEY and CDR2 is SVGEGT. The V gene lost 2 bases and the J gene lost 0 bases, with 12 bases spanning the gap. The CDR3 here is CASSYGAHHSTDTQYF. DNA of the CDR3: TGTGCCAGCAGTTACGGGGCCCACCACAGCACAGATACGCAGTATTTT.

V usage is TRBV18 and J usage is TRBJ2-3; D unclear. Trimming removed 0 bases at V and 2 bases at J, with 3 bases between. The CDR3 extends over 13 amino acids. Looked up from germline, CDR1 is KGHSH and CDR2 is LQKENI. Written as DNA, the CDR3 is TGTGCCAGCTCACCACCAGTCACAGATACGCAGTATTTT. It encodes CASSPPVTDTQYF.

The V gene is TRBV7-8, the J gene TRBJ1-5; D remains ambiguous. Germline CDR1 is SGHVS and CDR2 is FQNEAQ. V dropped 2 bases and J dropped 0 bases, with 8 bases sitting between them. This CDR3 has 15 residues. The CDR3 nucleotides are TGTGCCAGCAGCTTATCCACGTATAGCAATCAGCCCCAGCATTTT. It codes for CASSLSTYSNQPQHF.